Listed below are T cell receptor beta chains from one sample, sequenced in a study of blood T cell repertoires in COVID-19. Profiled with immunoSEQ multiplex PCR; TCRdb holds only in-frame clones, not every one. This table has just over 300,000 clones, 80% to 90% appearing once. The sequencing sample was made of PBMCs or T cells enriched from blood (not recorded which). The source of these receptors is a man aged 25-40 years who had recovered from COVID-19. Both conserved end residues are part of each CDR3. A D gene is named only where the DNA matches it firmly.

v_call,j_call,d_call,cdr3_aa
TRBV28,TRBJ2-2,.,CASSPLRTNTGELFF
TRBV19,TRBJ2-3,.,CASNNHGPFPLGQYF
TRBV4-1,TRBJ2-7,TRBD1,CASSQGDRGQVSYEQYF
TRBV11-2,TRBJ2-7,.,CASSLTGAYEQYF
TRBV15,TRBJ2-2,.,CATSRQRGGELFF
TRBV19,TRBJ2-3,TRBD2,CASSILSGRDTQYF
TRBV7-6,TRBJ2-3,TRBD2,CASSLRTSGYTDTQYF
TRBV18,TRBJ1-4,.,CASSPLPRLNEKLFF
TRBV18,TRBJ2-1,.,CASSLLVDSYNEQFF
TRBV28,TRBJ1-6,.,CASRPDSTYNSPLHF
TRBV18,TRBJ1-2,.,CASSAETHGYTF
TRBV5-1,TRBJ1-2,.,CASSLVPRDDGYTF
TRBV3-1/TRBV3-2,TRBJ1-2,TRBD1,CASSQVTGNGYTF
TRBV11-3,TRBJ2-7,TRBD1,CASSAQTGISYEQYF
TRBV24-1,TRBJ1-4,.,CATSDGGRQREKLFF
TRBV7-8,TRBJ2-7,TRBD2,CASSPGGVVVNEQYF
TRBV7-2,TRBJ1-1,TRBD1,CASSLLSGTGGVGTEAFF
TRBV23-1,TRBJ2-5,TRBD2,CASVAGVQETQYF
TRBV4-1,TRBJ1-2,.,CASSQEQDRRGYTF
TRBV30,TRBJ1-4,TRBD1,CAWNRGTNEKLFF
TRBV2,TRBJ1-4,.,CASRLRLAEKLFF
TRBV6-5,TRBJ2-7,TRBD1,CASWGQAPYEQYF
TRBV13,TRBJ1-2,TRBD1,CASSSLRDSINYGYTF
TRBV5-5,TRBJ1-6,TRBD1,CASSLGQGGSPLHF
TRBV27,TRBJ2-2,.,CASSPNRATGELFF
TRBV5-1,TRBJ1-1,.,CASSAAMNTEAFF
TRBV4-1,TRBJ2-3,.,CASSQDPGFYTDTQYF
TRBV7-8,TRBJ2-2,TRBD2,CASSLMGLAGGRGTGELFF
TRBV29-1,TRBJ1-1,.,CSVVTGTEAFF
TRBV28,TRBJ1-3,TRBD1,CASSFQQGAPNTIYF
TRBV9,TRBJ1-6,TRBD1,CASRATGGVNSPLHF
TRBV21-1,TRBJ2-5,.,CASSKASASGSPPGTQYF
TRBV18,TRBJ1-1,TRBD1,CASSPGTAWTEAFF
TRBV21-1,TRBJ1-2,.,CARLRQGGERGYGYTF
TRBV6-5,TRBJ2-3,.,CASSRSQADTQYF
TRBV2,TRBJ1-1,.,CASTGNTEAFF
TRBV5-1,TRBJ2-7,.,CASSADSVAFYEQYF
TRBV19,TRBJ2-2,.,CASSTRSRGTGELFF
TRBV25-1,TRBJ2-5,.,CASSELGGSQETQYF
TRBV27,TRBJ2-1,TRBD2,CASRKLAGEYNEQFF
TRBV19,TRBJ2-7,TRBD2,CASSPVPLAGVGEQYF
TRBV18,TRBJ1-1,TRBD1,CASSPEGARTEAFF
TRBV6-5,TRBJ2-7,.,CASSYGGGAEQYF
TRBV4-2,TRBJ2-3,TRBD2,CASSQDTAGGSSTDTQYF
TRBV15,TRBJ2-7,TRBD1,CATRTAGQGAREQYF